The 2 T cell receptor beta chains given below trace back to one sample, sequenced in a study of OX40 agonist ivuxolimab in advanced cancers. Repertoires were generated with immunoSEQ multiplex PCR, while TCRdb's copy carries only in-frame clones and drops some. The table includes about 77,000 clones, around 92% detected once. Sequencing was performed on CD4+ or CD8+ T cells sorted from blood, taken in a trial of the OX40 agonist ivuxolimab. The source is an adult with an advanced solid tumor such as melanoma, head and neck, liver or kidney cancer.

This sequence joins TRBV9 and TRBJ2-5; TRBD2 agrees at 7 bases. Germline V lookup: CDR1 SGDLS, CDR2 YYNGEE. This CDR3 contains 15 residues. J gave up 1 base and V 3 bases, and 6 bases lay outside the gene matches. The CDR3 DNA follows: TGTGCCAGCAGCGCTGTCGGGAGGCTCCAAGAGACCCAGTACTTC. Translating gives CASSAVGRLQETQYF.

The rearrangement uses TRBV5-8 and TRBJ2-3, with D hard to call. The CDR3 contains 14 residues. Germline V gene lookup returns CDR1 SGHTS and CDR2 YDEGEE. V was trimmed by 0 bases and J by 4 bases, leaving 9 bases between them. This chain's CDR3 is CASSLEFGPDTQYF. CDR3 coding DNA: TGTGCCAGCAGCTTGGAGTTCGGTCCAGATACGCAGTATTTT.